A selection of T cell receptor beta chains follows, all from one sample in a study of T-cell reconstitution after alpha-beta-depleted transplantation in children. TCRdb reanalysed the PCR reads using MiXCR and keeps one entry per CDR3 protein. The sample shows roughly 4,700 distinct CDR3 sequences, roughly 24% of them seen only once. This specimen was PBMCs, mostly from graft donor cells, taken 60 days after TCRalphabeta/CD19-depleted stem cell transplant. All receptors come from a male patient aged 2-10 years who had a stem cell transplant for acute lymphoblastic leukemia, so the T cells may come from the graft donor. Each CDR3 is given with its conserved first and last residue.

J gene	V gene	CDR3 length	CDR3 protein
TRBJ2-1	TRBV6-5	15	CASSYSTPGQNEQFF
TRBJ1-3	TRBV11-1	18	CASSLFKWREFSGNTIYF
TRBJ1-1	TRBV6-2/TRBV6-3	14	CASRSWVVGTEAFF
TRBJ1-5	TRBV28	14	CASRPRGQNQPQHF
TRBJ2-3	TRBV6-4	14	CASRKQGATDTQYF
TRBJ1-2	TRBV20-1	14	CSASKSRQTYGYTF
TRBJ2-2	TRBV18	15	CANSSYRGWAGELFF
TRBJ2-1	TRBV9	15	CASSVGQGIYNEQFF
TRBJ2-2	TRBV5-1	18	CASSLEPSGRANTGELFF
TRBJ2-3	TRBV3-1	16	CASSLPGQGLTDTQYF
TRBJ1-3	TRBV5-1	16	CASSRISTGSGNTIYF
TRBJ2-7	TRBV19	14	CASSEQGFSYEQYF
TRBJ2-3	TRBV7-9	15	CASSLPSGGTDTQYF
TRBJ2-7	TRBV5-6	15	CASSTNGLARGRQYF
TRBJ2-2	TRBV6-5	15	CASSYWGANTGELFF
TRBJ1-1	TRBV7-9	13	CASSLGTNTEAFF
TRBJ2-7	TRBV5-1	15	CASSLAEAGTTEQYF
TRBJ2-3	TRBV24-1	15	CATSDPVGRLDTQYF
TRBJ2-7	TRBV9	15	CASSPTTGGVDEQYF
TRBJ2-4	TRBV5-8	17	CASSLVEWVTAKNIQYF
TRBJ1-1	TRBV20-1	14	CSAPREGGHTEAFF
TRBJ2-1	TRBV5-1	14	CASSLGEGGNEQFF
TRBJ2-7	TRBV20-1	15	CSARAAGSPTYEQYF
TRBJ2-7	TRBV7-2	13	CASRSGIQYEQYF